Listed below are T cell receptor beta chains from one sample, sequenced in a study of blood T cell repertoires in COVID-19. Profiling relied on immunoSEQ multiplex PCR, and the TCRdb table lists in-frame clones only, not all of them. The data hold approximately 210,000 clones, with 88% observed a single time. Material: peripheral blood. Receptors originate from a man aged 65-85 years with acute or convalescent COVID-19. Each CDR3 is given with its conserved first and last residue. A D gene is named only where the DNA matches it firmly. Only some rows state a clone size, as once, few, many or a class for expanded clones.

clone_size j_call d_call v_call cdr3_nt cdr3_aa
once TRBJ1-5 TRBD1 TRBV6-2/TRBV6-3 TGTGCCAGCAGTGGGACAGGGGGCAGTCAGCCCCAGCATTTT CASSGTGGSQPQHF
. TRBJ1-1 . TRBV5-6 TGTGCCAGCAGCTTGGAGAGGGTGGTAAGGAACACTGAAGCTTTCTTT CASSLERVVRNTEAFF
. TRBJ2-2 TRBD2 TRBV27 TGTGCCAGCAGCCGTCGTGGGGGGGCCGGGGAGCTGTTTTTT CASSRRGGAGELFF
. TRBJ1-5 TRBD1 TRBV3-1/TRBV3-2 TGTGCCAGCAGCCACAAAGGTCGGGACAGGTTAATCATGCCCCAGCATTTT CASSHKGRDRLIMPQHF
. TRBJ2-7 . TRBV6-5 TGTGCCAGCAGTTTCGGGAGCTCCTACGAGCAGTACTTC CASSFGSSYEQYF
. TRBJ1-6 . TRBV6-5 TGTGCCAGCAGTTACTCAATCAGGGGAAATTCACCCCTCCACTTT CASSYSIRGNSPLHF
. TRBJ2-1 TRBD2 TRBV12-3/TRBV12-4 TGTGCCAGCAGCTCTGGACTAGCCGGGGAGCAGTTCTTC CASSSGLAGEQFF
. TRBJ2-7 TRBD2 TRBV13 TGTGCCAGCAGCTTAAGATTAGCGGGAGGGCGGTCAGCCTACGAGCAGTACTTC CASSLRLAGGRSAYEQYF
. TRBJ2-2 TRBD2 TRBV9 TGTGCCAGCACTGGGACTAGCGGGAGTGTAATAACCGGGGAGCTGTTTTTT CASTGTSGSVITGELFF
. TRBJ1-1 TRBD1 TRBV29-1 TGCAGCGTGGGACAGGGGGCAAACACTGAAGCTTTCTTT CSVGQGANTEAFF
. TRBJ2-2 . TRBV9 TGTGCCAGCAGCGTAGTAGGGCAGGGGTACGGGGAGCTGTTTTTT CASSVVGQGYGELFF
. TRBJ1-2 . TRBV28 TGTGCCAGCAGTTTAAATGCAGGAGGAGGCTACACCTTC CASSLNAGGGYTF
. TRBJ2-2 TRBD2 TRBV5-1 TGCGCCAGCAGCTTTCTAGCGGGGGCCAACACCGGGGAGCTGTTTTTT CASSFLAGANTGELFF
. TRBJ1-1 TRBD1 TRBV6-1 TGTGCCAGCAGTGATTGGACAGGGGACACTGAAGCTTTCTTT CASSDWTGDTEAFF
. TRBJ2-1 . TRBV11-3 TGTGCCAGCAGCCCCGGGACTCAAATGAGCTCCTACAATGAGCAGTTCTTC CASSPGTQMSSYNEQFF
. TRBJ2-5 . TRBV28 TGTGCCAGCAGTTTATACAGCACTGTGGAGACCCAGTACTTC CASSLYSTVETQYF
. TRBJ2-5 . TRBV3-1/TRBV3-2 TGTGCCAGCCAGGGAAGCGAACAAAGCGAGACCCAGTACTTC CASQGSEQSETQYF
once TRBJ1-4 . TRBV18 TGTGCCAGCTCCCTAGGACAGTTGAATGAAAAACTGTTTTTT CASSLGQLNEKLFF
once TRBJ1-3 TRBD1 TRBV2 TGTGCCAGCAGTCTGACAGGGACCAACTCTGGAAACACCATATATTTT CASSLTGTNSGNTIYF
. TRBJ1-2 TRBD1 TRBV5-4 TGTGCCAGCAGCTCAGGACAGGGAGTGGACTATGGCTACACCTTC CASSSGQGVDYGYTF
. TRBJ2-7 . TRBV30 TGTGCCTGGAGTGTGAGCTACGAGCAGTACTTC CAWSVSYEQYF
. TRBJ2-7 TRBD1 TRBV11-2 TGTGCCAGCAGCCAGAGGAGACAGGGAAGCTCCTACGAGCAGTACTTC CASSQRRQGSSYEQYF